The 11 T cell receptor beta chains reported below all come from one sample, sequenced in a study of vaccination effects on CD4 cells after COVID-19 (dated by TCRdb to about 2022). To identify antigen-specific CD4+ T cell clonotypes by their expansion, the ViraFEST assay first stimulated PBMC with viral peptide pools and then applied TCR sequencing. After less than eleven days of culture, CD4+ T cells were isolated with the EasySep CD4+ T cell isolation kit. Participants received two doses of either the BNT162b2 or the mRNA-1273 mRNA SARS-CoV-2 vaccine. The library came from the immunoSEQ multiplex PCR assay. Drawn from immuneACCESS, this table holds only the in-frame rearrangements with V and J called that TCRdb kept. Clones are partly lost; checked studies trace under half to an unresolved V gene and leave the rest unexplained. For this sample there are fewer than 40,000 clones; just under 85% appear just once. 2% of the sample is held by the ten biggest clonotypes.

Their cognate antigens are unknown. The sample consisted of CD4+ T cells from PBMCs cultured with HCoV-NL63 spike peptides, taken after COVID-19 vaccination. Reading the label with the study, this specimen's cell subset or site is: HCoV-NL63 spike overlapping peptide pool stimulation. The receptors here all came from a human donor who received a COVID-19 vaccine. Some clones in this sample may be carry-over from other donors' samples.

The chain joins TRBV19 to TRBJ2-3; 7 bases agree with TRBD1. CDR1 is LNHDA and CDR2 is SQIVND in the germline V gene (reference sequence). The CDR3 covers 15 residues. The V and J ends lost 2 bases and 6 bases, in that order; junction bases with no gene match: 8. CDR3 region: CASSIRNRGGDTQYF. The DNA for the CDR3 is TGTGCCAGTAGTATACGAAACAGGGGCGGGGATACGCAGTATTTT.

The J gene is TRBJ2-3, the V gene TRBV7-3; D gene ambiguous. Germline lookup yields CDR1 SGHTA and CDR2 FQGTGA. V lost 4 bases and J lost 2, with 4 bases in between. CDR3 length equals 12 residues. CDR3 residues: CASSSYTDTQYF. In DNA, the CDR3 is TGTGCCAGCAGCTCCTACACAGATACGCAGTATTTT.

Written as DNA, the CDR3 is TGTGCCATCAGTGACCTCAATGAAAAACTGTTTTTT. It codes for CAISDLNEKLFF. The chain couples TRBV10-3 to TRBJ1-4; D is unclear. The CDR3 runs 12 residues. Trimming stripped 3 bases from V and 5 bases from J, with 4 bases between. Germline lookup yields CDR1 ENHRY and CDR2 SYGVKD.

This clone was counted once. The rearrangement uses TRBV7-2 and TRBJ2-7; D not certain. V was trimmed by 5 bases and J by 0 bases, leaving 2 bases between them. Germline V gives CDR1 SGHTA, CDR2 FQGNSA. This CDR3 is 11 amino acids long. CDR3 bases: TGTGCCAGCAGCCCCTCCTACGAGCAGTACGTC. This translates into CASSPSYEQYV.

The chain carries TRBV11-2 and TRBJ1-6; D is possibly TRBD1 (5 bases). V lost 5 bases to trimming and J lost 2 bases, with 16 bases between them. CDR3 length equals 17 residues. CDR1 and CDR2 from the germline V gene are SGHAT and FQNNGV. The chain's CDR3 is CASSRSGGNTYNSPLHF. DNA for the CDR3: TGTGCCAGCAGCCGATCGGGGGGGAACACCTATAATTCACCCCTCCACTTT.

The rearrangement uses TRBV20-1 and TRBJ1-2; D gene uncertain. V was trimmed by 3 bases and J by 2 bases, leaving 10 bases between them. Germline values: CDR1 DFQATT, CDR2 SNEGSKA (reference sequence). This CDR3 is built from 13 residues. CDR3 nucleotide sequence: TGCAGTGCTAGTCGCACAGCGAACTATGGCTACACCTTC. It yields the protein CSASRTANYGYTF.

The chain joins TRBV5-1 to TRBJ2-3; 10 positions match TRBD2. V lost 4 bases, J lost 2 bases, and 16 bases stayed unmatched. Germline V gene lookup returns CDR1 SGHRS and CDR2 YFSETQ. The CDR3 extends over 19 amino acids. The CDR3 bases are TGCGCCAGCAGCCCCGCGGACGGCGCTAGCGGGGGCCACACAGATACGCAGTATTTT. Protein product: CASSPADGASGGHTDTQYF.

The chain is built from TRBV10-3 and TRBJ2-5, with TRBD1 matching over 11 bases. The CDR3 loop spans 19 amino acids. The V segment lost 5 bases and the J segment 1 base; nucleotides outside the gene matches: 15. In germline, CDR1 is ENHRY, CDR2 SYGVKD. The CDR3 protein is CAISRTGGAPTGGQETQYF. CDR3 DNA sequence: TGTGCCATCAGTAGGACAGGGGGCGCCCCGACGGGGGGCCAAGAGACCCAGTACTTC.

V usage is TRBV12-5 and J usage is TRBJ1-6; unclear D gene. The V end lost 7 bases, the J end lost 10 bases, and 14 bases lay between the germline ends. Germline CDR1 reads LGHNT; CDR2 reads FRNRAP. The CDR3 totals 13 residues. Written as DNA, the CDR3 is TGTGCTAGTGCCTCCGAATCACACTCACCCCTCCACTTT. Its translation is CASASESHSPLHF.

The chain recombines TRBV3-1 (or the pseudogene TRBV3-2) with TRBJ2-2, with D perhaps TRBD1 (6 bases). Germline V gives CDR1 LGHDT, CDR2 YNNKEL (reference sequence). The V and J ends lost 1 base and 8 bases respectively, with 14 bases between them. The CDR3 runs 15 residues. The CDR3 nucleotides read TGTGCCAGCAGCCAAGGACAGGCCGTACCGGGGGAGCTGTTTTTT. Translation: CASSQGQAVPGELFF.

The chain joins TRBV10-3 to TRBJ1-3; D ambiguous. Trimming shortened V by 5 bases and J by 0 bases, and 8 bases separated the two germline ends. The CDR3 loop spans 14 amino acids. Per the germline V gene, CDR1 is ENHRY and CDR2 is SYGVKD. The CDR3 is CAISTANSGNTIYF. CDR3 sequence (DNA): TGTGCCATCAGTACAGCAAACTCTGGAAACACCATATATTTT.